A single T cell receptor beta chain is shown here with its context. It lacks a known antigen. No base quality information exists; no much larger clone differs at one position. The CDR3 covers 14 residues, taking in both the cysteine and the phenylalanine. The sequence is cut down to CDR3 DNA, 42 bases in frame from base 1. The germline V gene specifies MNHEY as CDR1 and SVGAGI as CDR2. Between the V and J ends, shortened by 3 bases and 1 base respectively, the junction contains 10 bases. This entry comes from a study of T cell changes during pregnancy in multiple sclerosis (dated by TCRdb to between 2018 and 2021). Regarding the research as a whole: Changes in the T cell repertoire over the course of pregnancy were examined in this study in women with multiple sclerosis.

The method was the immunoSEQ multiplex PCR assay. TCRdb provides this immuneACCESS table in a form limited to in-frame rearrangements. Some clones are lacking; in checked studies, under half of them reflect an unresolved V gene, and why the rest are absent is not known. This sample lists roughly 72,000 clones; roughly nine tenths were detected once. Of the sample, around 0.2% falls within the top ten clones. Recombination connected TRBV6-5 to TRBJ2-7; matching of 7 bases hints at TRBD2 as the D gene. Material: CD4+ T cells from peripheral blood mononuclear cells, obtained before pregnancy. This TCR came from a female donor with multiple sclerosis, enrolled in a pregnancy study. The CDR3 loop reads CASSYGGASYEQYF. The nucleotide sequence is TGTGCCAGCAGTTATGGGGGGGCATCCTACGAGCAGTACTTC.